The 26 T cell receptor beta chains below all came from one sample that was sequenced in a study of cytomegalovirus exposure and HLA in healthy donors. Use of 60 Vbeta and 13 Jbeta primers characterized the PCR. Produced via immunoSEQ multiplex PCR; TCRdb's table is partial and in-frame only. The sample includes approximately 130,000 clones, roughly 70% of them seen just once. Sequencing was performed on PBMCs. The receptors come from a woman aged 35 to 49 in good health and CMV-seropositive.

The rearrangement uses TRBV19 and TRBJ2-2, with D perhaps matching TRBD2 (5 bases). V was shortened by 5 bases and J by 3 bases, with 10 bases between the two germline ends. Looked up from germline, CDR1 is LNHDA and CDR2 is SQIVND (reference sequence). The CDR3 covers 14 residues. The CDR3 coding sequence is TGTGCCAGTAGTCCCCCGGGGTACACCGGGGAGCTGTTTTTT. This sequence encodes CASSPPGYTGELFF.

The rearrangement links TRBV7-3 to TRBJ2-1; 8 bases fit TRBD2. The CDR3 has 16 residues. With 5 bases clipped from V and 0 bases from J, the junction kept 6 bases outside the gene matches. In germline, CDR1 is SGHTA, CDR2 FQGTGA. CDR3 in amino acids: CASSPRSGSSYNEQFF. The CDR3 DNA sequence: TGTGCCAGCAGCCCCCGGAGCGGGAGCTCCTACAATGAGCAGTTCTTC.

The chain uses TRBV9 and TRBJ1-6; possible D gene TRBD1, 6 bases. CDR3 size: 16 residues. The germline V and J ends were trimmed by 3 bases and 2 bases, with 12 bases remaining between them. From germline, CDR1 is SGDLS and CDR2 YYNGEE. CDR3 residues: CASSGRTEPYNSPLHF. The CDR3 nucleotides are TGTGCCAGCAGCGGAAGGACAGAACCCTATAATTCACCCCTCCACTTT.

A word on this clone: A junction end diverges from the germline sequence, so it may reflect a read error. V is TRBV15 and J is TRBJ1-6; D remains unclear. CDR1 is LNHNV, CDR2 YYDKDF, per germline (reference sequence). The CDR3 covers 17 residues. The CDR3 sequence is CATSRDPEIGTGSPLNF. The CDR3 nucleotides read TGTGCCACCAGCAGAGATCCGGAGATCGGTACCGGTTCACCCCTCAACTTT.

This chain uses TRBV15 with TRBJ2-3; D is perhaps TRBD1 (6 bases). Trimming took 3 bases from V and 2 from J, leaving 12 bases between them. CDR1 is LNHNV, CDR2 YYDKDF, per germline (reference sequence). The CDR3 is 15 residues long. The CDR3 here is CATSSDGGPTDTQYF. The CDR3 DNA is TGTGCCACCAGCAGCGATGGGGGCCCCACAGATACGCAGTATTTT.

The chain joins TRBV2 to TRBJ2-1; TRBD1 matches at 7 bases. CDR3 size: 15 residues. Germline V gene data show CDR1 as SNHLY and CDR2 as FYNNEI. V lost 0 bases to trimming and J lost 2 bases; unmatched junction nucleotides: 1. CDR3 DNA sequence: TGTGCCAGCAGTGAAGCGGGACAGCCCTACAATGAGCAGTTCTTC. It encodes CASSEAGQPYNEQFF.

The chain links TRBV6-5 to TRBJ1-4, with D tentatively TRBD1 (6 bases). The CDR3 runs to 16 residues. Germline V gene data show CDR1 as MNHEY and CDR2 as SVGAGI. V was shortened by 2 bases and J by 7 bases, with 17 bases between the two germline ends. CDR3 in amino acids: CASSYPAAGVVEKLFF. The CDR3 DNA is TGTGCCAGCAGTTACCCGGCGGCAGGGGTGGTTGAAAAACTGTTTTTT.

The chain has TRBV7-3 and TRBJ1-1, with 7 bases aligning to TRBD1. This CDR3 is 13 amino acids long. In germline, CDR1 is SGHTA, CDR2 FQGTGA. V lost 5 bases, J lost 3 bases, and 3 bases stayed unmatched. The CDR3 loop reads CASSLQGDTEAFF. The DNA of the CDR3 is TGTGCCAGCAGCCTCCAGGGGGACACTGAAGCTTTCTTT.

The chain is built from TRBV5-1 and TRBJ1-6, with D hard to call. The V end lost 6 bases, the J end lost 9 bases, and 16 bases lay between the germline ends. This CDR3 is 14 amino acids long. Germline loops: CDR1 SGHRS, CDR2 YFSETQ. CDR3 loop: CASKDSILGSPLHF. The CDR3 bases are TGCGCCAGCAAGGACTCAATATTGGGTTCACCCCTCCACTTT.

The chain uses TRBV7-9 and TRBJ2-5, with D possibly being TRBD1 (6 bases). The CDR3 contains 15 residues. Germline lookup yields CDR1 SEHNR and CDR2 FQNEAQ (reference sequence). With 5 bases removed from V and 4 bases from J, the gap between germline ends came to 17 bases. The CDR3 here is CASSPGDKPRETQYF. Written as DNA, the CDR3 is TGTGCCAGCAGCCCTGGGGACAAGCCTCGAGAGACCCAGTACTTC.

With respect to this clone: The sample holds other DNA sequences that translate to the same CDR3. This chain uses TRBV28 with TRBJ1-1, with TRBD1 as a possible D gene (6 bases). CDR1 is MDHEN, CDR2 SYDVKM, per germline. Trimming took 5 bases from V and 3 from J, leaving 10 bases between them. The CDR3 has 13 amino acids. CDR3 bases: TGTGCCAGCAGTCTCGGACAGTACACTGAAGCTTTCTTT. It codes for CASSLGQYTEAFF.

The chain joins TRBV7-6 to TRBJ2-7; 7 positions agree with TRBD1. The length of the CDR3 is 13 residues. The V gene's germline CDR1 is SGHVS and CDR2 FNYEAQ. Trimming removed 5 bases from V and 3 bases from J; junction bases left unmatched: 4. In DNA, the CDR3 is TGTGCCAGCAGCCCCGACAGGGACTACGAGCAGTACTTC. This gives the protein CASSPDRDYEQYF. Filled out from reference TRBV7-6 and TRBJ2-7, the complete variable domain reads GAGVSQSPRYKVTKRGQDVALRCDPISGHVSLYWYRQALGQGPEFLTYFNYEAQQDKSGLPNDRFSAERPEGSISTLTIQRTEQRDSAMYRCASSPDRDYEQYFGPGTRLTVT.

The V gene is TRBV5-4, the J gene TRBJ1-2; the D is unclear. Germline CDR1 and CDR2: SGHNT and YYREEE (reference sequence). V gave up 2 bases and J gave up 2 bases, with 10 bases separating them. The CDR3 has 14 amino acids. The CDR3 DNA reads TGTGCCAGCAGCTTCAAGGGAGGAAACTATGGCTACACCTTC. Protein product: CASSFKGGNYGYTF.

The chain combines TRBV5-1 with TRBJ1-3; no reliable D call. Germline loops: CDR1 SGHRS, CDR2 YFSETQ. The CDR3 spans 14 residues. Trimming cost V 0 bases and J 0 bases, with 4 bases left between them. The CDR3, as DNA: TGCGCCAGCAGCTTGGGGAGCTCTGGAAACACCATATATTTT. Amino acids: CASSLGSSGNTIYF.

This rearrangement joins TRBV29-1 to TRBJ2-7, with 9 positions matching TRBD1. V lost 2 bases and J lost 5; bases outside the gene matches: 16. The CDR3 has 17 amino acids. Germline V CDR1 and CDR2: SQVTM, ANQGSEA. CDR3 sequence: CSVELGQGPRLNDEQYF. CDR3 DNA: TGCAGCGTTGAACTGGGACAGGGCCCCCGGCTCAACGACGAGCAGTACTTC.

The genes are TRBV9 and TRBJ2-7; D is undetermined. This CDR3 is built from 16 residues. V lost 3 bases and J lost 3, with 19 bases in between. The germline V gene encodes CDR1 SGDLS and CDR2 YYNGEE. CDR3 amino acids: CASSASPRTAIYEQYF. DNA of the CDR3: TGTGCCAGCAGCGCCTCCCCCCGAACAGCTATCTACGAGCAGTACTTC. Combining the CDR3 with reference TRBV9 and TRBJ2-7 gives the whole variable domain DSGVTQTPKHLITATGQRVTLRCSPRSGDLSVYWYQQSLDQGLQFLIQYYNGEERAKGNILERFSAQQFPDLHSELNLSSLELGDSALYFCASSASPRTAIYEQYFGPGTRLTVT.

This chain links TRBV30 with TRBJ1-2; D remains unclear. Germline CDR1 is GTSNPN and CDR2 is SVGIG (reference sequence). V was pared by 0 bases and J by 1 base, with 9 bases between. The CDR3 has 14 amino acids. The CDR3 sequence is CAWSVQGGNYGYTF. Written as DNA, the CDR3 is TGTGCCTGGAGTGTACAAGGCGGTAACTATGGCTACACCTTC.

This sequence joins TRBV9 and TRBJ2-6, with D perhaps matching TRBD1 (6 bases). The CDR3 loop spans 16 amino acids. Trimming stripped 0 bases from V and 5 bases from J, with 12 bases between. CDR1 and CDR2 from the germline V gene are SGDLS and YYNGEE. CDR3 DNA: TGTGCCAGCAGCGTAGCGGTCGGGACAAGGGCCAACGTCCTGACTTTC. This translates into CASSVAVGTRANVLTF.

The rearrangement uses TRBV7-9 and TRBJ1-6; TRBD1 is a possible D gene (5 bases). The CDR3 is 14 amino acids. Deletions cut 5 bases from V and 9 bases from J, with 14 bases between. Germline V gene data show CDR1 as SEHNR and CDR2 as FQNEAQ (reference sequence). In DNA, the CDR3 is TGTGCCAGCAGCCTAAAGCAGGGAGGTTCACCCCTCCACTTT. Protein sequence: CASSLKQGGSPLHF. The full variable domain, completed using reference TRBV7-9 and TRBJ1-6, is DTGVSQNPRHKITKRGQNVTFRCDPISEHNRLYWYRQTLGQGPEFLTYFQNEAQLEKSRLLSDRFSAERPKGSFSTLEIQRTEQGDSAMYLCASSLKQGGSPLHFGNGTRLTVT.

The genes are TRBV6-6 and TRBJ2-5; D not resolved. CDR1 is MNHNY, CDR2 SVGAGI, per germline (reference sequence). The V gene lost 7 bases and the J gene lost 3 bases, with 9 bases spanning the gap. This CDR3 contains 12 residues. The CDR3 spells CASTYPEETQYF. The CDR3 nucleotides read TGTGCCAGCACCTACCCGGAAGAGACCCAGTACTTC.

The genes are TRBV2 and TRBJ2-5; TRBD2 might be the D (5 bases). The assigned J gene may be wrong: the sequence end matches TRBJ2-7 better. In germline, CDR1 is SNHLY, CDR2 FYNNEI. CDR3 size: 12 residues. CDR3 nucleotides: TGTGCCAGCAGTGAAACTGGGAGCGAGCAGTACTTC. Protein sequence: CASSETGSEQYF.

The chain joins TRBV27 to TRBJ1-5; 8 positions match TRBD1. Germline V gene data show CDR1 as MNHEY and CDR2 as SMNVEV (reference sequence). This CDR3 has 12 residues. Losses at the gene ends were 8 bases for V and 5 bases for J; bases not matched to a gene: 2. The CDR3 DNA sequence: TGTGCCAGCGGGACAGGATATCAGCCCCAGCATTTT. It is translated as CASGTGYQPQHF.

The chain recombines TRBV11-2 with TRBJ2-7; D is perhaps TRBD2 (7 bases). The germline V and J ends were trimmed by 1 base and 2 bases, with 12 bases remaining between them. The CDR3 spans 15 residues. CDR1 is SGHAT, CDR2 FQNNGV, per germline. CDR3 region: CASSLGLGGAYEQYF. As DNA, the CDR3 is TGTGCCAGCAGCTTAGGACTAGGGGGGGCCTACGAGCAGTACTTC.

J is TRBJ2-2 and V is TRBV15; maybe TRBD1 (6 bases). Germline V lookup: CDR1 LNHNV, CDR2 YYDKDF (reference sequence). The CDR3 consists of 16 residues. V was shortened by 5 bases and J by 3 bases, with 16 bases between the two germline ends. The CDR3 protein is CATSGPGVVDTGELFF. DNA for the CDR3: TGTGCCACCAGCGGTCCAGGGGTGGTTGACACCGGGGAGCTGTTTTTT.

V is TRBV7-9 and J is TRBJ1-2; no firm D call. V was trimmed by 4 bases and J by 7 bases, leaving 13 bases between them. The CDR3 loop spans 13 amino acids. CDR1 and CDR2 from the germline V gene are SEHNR and FQNEAQ (reference sequence). The CDR3 reads CASSSARVFGYTF. The CDR3, as DNA: TGTGCCAGCAGCTCCGCTCGGGTTTTTGGCTACACCTTC.

The chain combines TRBV7-2 with TRBJ2-7; tentative D call: TRBD2 (6 bases). Trimming took 4 bases from V and 1 from J, leaving 14 bases between them. This CDR3 has 15 amino acids. Per the germline V gene, CDR1 is SGHTA and CDR2 is FQGNSA. CDR3 coding DNA: TGTGCCAGCAGCTCCCCCGGGACTTTTTCCTACGAGCAGTACTTC. It specifies CASSSPGTFSYEQYF. The entire variable domain, with the rest obtained from reference TRBV7-2 and TRBJ2-7, is as follows: GAGVSQSPSNKVTEKGKDVELRCDPISGHTALYWYRQSLGQGLEFLIYFQGNSAPDKSGLPSDRFSAERTGGSVSTLTIQRTQQEDSAVYLCASSSPGTFSYEQYFGPGTRLTVT.